This entry describes one TCR beta chain. Its antigen is undetermined. Trimming removed 3 bases from V and 5 bases from J; junction bases left unmatched: 4. The CDR3 has 15 residues. Germline CDR1 and CDR2: KGHSH and LQKENI. Some clones are missing from TCRdb's copy, which holds only in-frame ones; the method was immunoSEQ multiplex PCR. The repertoire has about 90,000 clones, roughly 86% of them found once; the top ten carry 0.6% to 0.95%. The data stem from a study of a mutant IDH1 vaccine in newly diagnosed glioma. The time point here: week 47, end of study. Vaccination used 300 ug of mutant IDH1 20-mer peptide per dose, with topical imiquimod. Astrocytomas that were new, WHO grade 3 or 4, IDH1-mutant and ATRX-lost were present in the donors.

This TCR came from a woman in her forties or fifties with glioma. The sample here was PBMCs, taken from a glioma patient whose treatment included an IDH1 peptide vaccine. V usage is TRBV18 and J usage is TRBJ1-4; 9 bases line up with TRBD1. CDR3 nucleotide sequence: TGTGCCAGCTCACCCGGACAGGGGCGGAATGAAAAACTGTTTTTT. Translation gives CASSPGQGRNEKLFF.